One and the same sample provided the 14 T cell receptor beta chains below, sequenced in a study of T cells in Graves' hyperthyroidism and ophthalmopathy. The CDR3 regions of TCR beta were amplified from RNA transcripts. Using the HTBI primer set, a first-round RT-PCR was run on the TCR CDR3. TCRdb called the multiplex PCR reads again in MiXCR, with one record for every CDR3 protein. Counted here are more than 500,000 distinct CDR3 sequences, 46% occurring once; the ten biggest clones make up roughly 19%. Sequences were obtained from peripheral blood or thyroid tissue (not recorded which). Source of these receptors: an adult woman with Graves' disease, either hyperthyroidism or ophthalmopathy (not recorded which).

This clonotype was found once. The chain recombines TRBV7-8 with TRBJ2-2; 10 nucleotides align to TRBD1. The J segment lost 6 bases and the V segment lost 5 bases, leaving 9 bases of the junction unmatched. CDR1 and CDR2 (germline): SGHVS, FQNEAQ. The CDR3 covers 16 residues. The CDR3 sequence: CASSQHDRGPAGELFF. The CDR3, as DNA: TGTGCCAGCAGCCAACACGACAGGGGGCCGGCCGGGGAGCTGTTTTTT.

Turning to this clonotype: The junction shows a germline mismatch at one end, possibly a read error. The chain couples TRBV6-1 to TRBJ1-4; D is possibly TRBD1 (5 bases). The CDR3 contains 14 residues. Germline V gives CDR1 MNHNS, CDR2 SASEGT. CDR3 sequence reads: CASHQGRTNEKLFF. Written as DNA, the CDR3 is TGTGCCAGCCATCAGGGTCGGACTAATGAAAAATTGTTTTTT.

As regards this clonotype: Because the CDR3 is missing its conserved closing phenylalanine or tryptophan, this is likely a read error. Because the CDR3's place on the DNA is in doubt, the DNA is left out and the CDR3 is given as listed by TCRdb. The gene calls are TRBV20-1 and TRBJ2-5; the table's D call, TRBD1, was not checked against the DNA. Germline CDR1 reads DFQATT; CDR2 reads SNEGSKA (reference sequence). The CDR3 is 8 residues long, counting both termini. The CDR3 region is CSARDGTG.

This clonotype was found many times. V is TRBV6-5 and J is TRBJ1-3; TRBD1 is a possible D gene (6 bases). The CDR3 length is 16 residues. V was trimmed by 6 bases and J by 2 bases, leaving 17 bases between them. Germline assignment: CDR1 MNHEY and CDR2 SVGAGI. CDR3 coding DNA: TGTGCCAGCAGGTTAACAGGGATTTCAGCTGGAAACACCATATATTTT. This codes for CASRLTGISAGNTIYF.

A single count supports this clonotype. The chain employs TRBV7-2 and TRBJ1-2, with D perhaps matching TRBD1 (6 bases). From germline, CDR1 is SGHTA and CDR2 FQGNSA. Trimming stripped 4 bases from V and 4 bases from J, with 13 bases between. This CDR3 spans 14 amino acids. The CDR3 bases are TGTGCCAGCAGCTCAAGCACAGGGAGCTATGGCTACACCTTC. Protein: CASSSSTGSYGYTF.

This clonotype has at least ten counts. J is TRBJ2-7 and V is TRBV9, with D possibly TRBD2 on 6 matching bases. V gave up 4 bases and J gave up 0 bases, with 14 bases separating them. There are 15 residues in the CDR3. Per the germline V gene, CDR1 is SGDLS and CDR2 is YYNGEE. The CDR3 loop is CASSPTSRSSYEQYF. The DNA for the CDR3 is TGTGCCAGCAGCCCTACTAGCAGAAGCTCCTACGAGCAGTACTTC.

This clonotype was recorded at least ten times. The chain links TRBV9 to TRBJ1-1, with D maybe TRBD1 (5 bases). This CDR3 is built from 13 residues. The V and J ends lost 4 bases and 5 bases respectively, with 12 bases between them. CDR1 and CDR2 (germline): SGDLS, YYNGEE. CDR3 nucleotides: TGTGCCAGCAGCTTAGGGGAATGGACTGAAGCTTTCTTT. Translation: CASSLGEWTEAFF.

The sample holds a few counts of this clonotype. One junction end disagrees with the germline gene, perhaps due to a read error. CDR3 DNA: TGTGCTAGCAGCCGTGACAGTATAGAGACCCAGTACTTC. Its protein product is CASSRDSIETQYF. The rearrangement joins TRBV7-7 to TRBJ2-5, with a possible D match to TRBD1 (5 bases). The germline CDR1 and CDR2 sequences are SSHAT and FNYEAQ (reference sequence). This CDR3 spans 13 amino acids.

This clonotype was detected ten times or more. The V and J genes are TRBV9 and TRBJ2-7, with TRBD1 as a possible D gene (6 bases). Trimming removed 3 bases at V and 1 base at J, with 8 bases between. The CDR3 is made up of 13 amino acids. Germline CDR1 reads SGDLS; CDR2 reads YYNGEE. CDR3 nucleotide sequence: TGTGCCAGCAGCGAGGGGGTGTCCTACGAGCAGTACTTC. Encoded protein: CASSEGVSYEQYF.

This clonotype was picked up a small number of times. This chain connects TRBV6-5 to TRBJ1-1; 7 positions match TRBD1. Germline-derived CDR1 and CDR2 are MNHEY and SVGAGI. V was clipped by 5 bases and J by 5 bases; unmatched bases: 5. This CDR3 comprises 13 residues. CDR3 in amino acids: CASSESRGTEAFF. CDR3 in DNA: TGTGCCAGCAGTGAGTCCAGGGGGACTGAAGCTTTCTTT.

The chain employs TRBV29-1 and TRBJ1-2; tentatively, D is TRBD1 (5 bases). Germline loops: CDR1 SQVTM, CDR2 ANQGSEA. This CDR3 is built from 14 residues. The germline V and J ends were trimmed by 8 bases and 0 bases, with 16 bases remaining between them. The CDR3 loop is CSPGGLQANYGYTF. In DNA form, the CDR3 reads TGCAGCCCCGGGGGACTCCAAGCTAACTATGGCTACACCTTC.

V usage is TRBV7-2 and J usage is TRBJ1-6; D is possibly TRBD1 (6 bases). The CDR3 is 15 amino acids. Trimming left V 7 bases short and J 9 bases short, with 19 bases between. Germline loops: CDR1 SGHTA, CDR2 FQGNSA. The CDR3, as DNA: TGTGCCAGCAAGCGAGACAGGCTCAATAGTTCACCCCTCCACTTT. It translates to CASKRDRLNSSPLHF.

This clonotype was counted many times. The rearrangement joins TRBV20-1 to TRBJ1-5; 9 nucleotides align to TRBD1. J lost 2 bases, V lost 1 base, and 0 bases had no gene match. The V gene's germline CDR1 is DFQATT and CDR2 SNEGSKA (reference sequence). This CDR3 has 14 amino acids. CDR3: CSARGTGGNQPQHF. CDR3 DNA sequence: TGCAGTGCTAGAGGGACAGGGGGCAATCAGCCCCAGCATTTT.

The sample holds many counts of this clonotype. The V call is TRBV10-3, the J call TRBJ2-2; no reliable D call. The CDR3 is made up of 12 amino acids. Looked up from germline, CDR1 is ENHRY and CDR2 is SYGVKD. Trimming took 5 bases from V and 2 from J, leaving 3 bases between them. CDR3: CAISLNTGELFF. DNA of the CDR3: TGTGCCATCAGTCTAAACACCGGGGAGCTGTTTTTT.